A single sample is the source of the 32 T cell receptor beta chains below, sequenced in a study of blood T cell repertoires in COVID-19. Profiled with immunoSEQ multiplex PCR; TCRdb holds only in-frame clones, not every one. In the table there are about 140,000 clones, more than 75% of which are singletons. Sequenced input: peripheral blood. The receptor source for this set is a woman of 80 years or more with acute or convalescent COVID-19.

V gene TRBV6-1 combines with J gene TRBJ1-2, with D uncertain. CDR1 is MNHNS and CDR2 is SASEGT in the germline V gene. V shed 5 bases and J shed 7 bases, with 20 bases lying between them. This CDR3 spans 15 amino acids. The CDR3 loop is CASSSPGLPASGYTF. The CDR3 nucleotides read TGTGCCAGCAGTTCCCCGGGGTTACCGGCGAGTGGCTACACCTTC.

The chain couples TRBV19 to TRBJ2-7; D is possibly TRBD2 (7 bases). This CDR3 contains 12 residues. The V and J ends lost 11 bases and 5 bases respectively, with 16 bases between them. Germline loops: CDR1 LNHDA, CDR2 SQIVND (reference sequence). The CDR3 DNA is TGTGCCCGAAGGGGGGGCTGCCACGAGCAGTACTTC. This sequence encodes CARRGGCHEQYF.

This chain connects TRBV3-1 (or the pseudogene TRBV3-2) to TRBJ2-3, with 10 bases that match TRBD2. CDR1 and CDR2 from the germline V gene are LGHDT and YNNKEL (reference sequence). The CDR3 is made up of 17 amino acids. Trimming cost V 4 bases and J 0 bases; bases outside gene matches: 7. The DNA for the CDR3 is TGTGCCAGCAGCCCCCCGGAAGCGGGAGGGAGCACAGATACGCAGTATTTT. Translated, it gives CASSPPEAGGSTDTQYF.

This sequence joins TRBV19 and TRBJ2-2; D ambiguous. The CDR3 has 13 residues. Trimming left V 4 bases short and J 7 bases short, with 10 bases between. Germline CDR1 is LNHDA and CDR2 is SQIVND (reference sequence). CDR3 nucleotide sequence: TGTGCCAGTAGTAATATTGGGCTCGGGGAGCTGTTTTTT. As protein: CASSNIGLGELFF.

The CDR3 region has the DNA TGTGCCAGCACTTCTCCGGGGACAGGGGCCTCATATGGCTACACCTTC. Encoded protein: CASTSPGTGASYGYTF. This chain links TRBV5-6 with TRBJ1-2; 10 bases are a match to TRBD1. The junction had 13 bases not matched to a gene; V was cut back by 6 bases and J by 5 bases. The CDR3 is 16 residues long. Per germline, CDR1 SGHDT and CDR2 YYEEEE.

This clone was detected ten times or more. The sample holds other DNA sequences that translate to the same CDR3. The chain links TRBV5-6 to TRBJ1-2, with D maybe TRBD1 (6 bases). The CDR3 contains 14 residues. Trimming shortened V by 0 bases and J by 2 bases, and 8 bases separated the two germline ends. The germline gives CDR1 SGHDT, CDR2 YYEEEE. This CDR3 reads CASSLGQGNYGYTF. CDR3 in DNA: TGTGCCAGCAGCTTGGGGCAGGGGAACTATGGCTACACCTTC.

The CDR3 protein is CASSFLRGGGLSGANVLTF. The CDR3 DNA reads as TGTGCCAGCAGTTTTTTGCGAGGCGGGGGGTTGTCTGGGGCCAACGTCCTGACTTTC. J is TRBJ2-6 and V is TRBV27; 8 nucleotides line up with TRBD2. There are 19 residues in the CDR3. With V trimmed by 3 bases and J by 1 base, 11 bases remained unmatched. Germline CDR1 reads MNHEY; CDR2 reads SMNVEV (reference sequence).

This chain links TRBV2 with TRBJ2-6; D might be TRBD1 (6 bases). Germline CDR1 and CDR2: SNHLY and FYNNEI. CDR3 length: 15 amino acids. V was clipped by 3 bases and J by 2 bases, with 8 bases between them. The CDR3 coding sequence is TGTGCCAGCAGTGACTGGACAGCTGGGGCCAACGTCCTGACTTTC. Encoded protein: CASSDWTAGANVLTF.

About this clone itself: One end of the junction does not line up with germline, which may come from a read error. The rearrangement uses TRBV7-9 and TRBJ1-1; no definite D call. Germline CDR1 SEHNR, CDR2 FQNEAQ (reference sequence). The CDR3 extends over 19 amino acids. The CDR3 DNA follows: TGTGCCAGCAACTTAGATCCCACTACGGTACACCGTAGGAACACTGAAGCTTTCTTT. This translates into CASNLDPTTVHRRNTEAFF. Full variable domain (missing parts from reference TRBV7-9 and TRBJ1-1): DTGVSQNPRHKITKRGQNVTFRCDPISEHNRLYWYRQTLGQGPEFLTYFQNEAQLEKSRLLSDRFSAERPKGSFSTLEIQRTEQGDSAMYLCASNLDPTTVHRRNTEAFFGQGTRLTVV.

This chain uses TRBV9 with TRBJ2-1; 8 bases line up with TRBD1. Germline-derived CDR1 and CDR2 are SGDLS and YYNGEE. The CDR3 loop spans 15 amino acids. With V trimmed by 1 base and J by 4 bases, 4 bases remained unmatched. CDR3 residues: CASSVYGTGYNEQFF. DNA of the CDR3: TGTGCCAGCAGCGTATATGGGACAGGATACAATGAGCAGTTCTTC.

The rearrangement joins TRBV10-2 to TRBJ2-7; 7 positions match TRBD1. Per germline, CDR1 WSHSY and CDR2 SAAADI. With 6 bases clipped from V and 2 bases from J, the junction kept 1 base outside the gene matches. There are 12 residues in the CDR3. CDR3 coding DNA: TGCGCCAGCAGACAGGGGACCTACGAGCAGTACTTC. This sequence encodes CASRQGTYEQYF.

This clone occurred once. The CDR3 DNA reads as TGTGCCAGTACGGTGACTCATGGGACTAGCGGGACCCAGTACTTC. This codes for CASTVTHGTSGTQYF. This chain joins TRBV19 and TRBJ2-5, with 11 nucleotides matching TRBD2. Germline V lookup: CDR1 LNHDA, CDR2 SQIVND (reference sequence). The CDR3 is 15 residues long. J lost 7 bases, V lost 7 bases, and 11 bases had no gene match.

CDR3 bases: TGTGCCAGCTCACCGATAGGGGGCGGTGAAGCTTTCTTT. Amino acid sequence: CASSPIGGGEAFF. This sequence joins TRBV18 and TRBJ1-1, with 7 bases lining up with TRBD1. V shed 3 bases, J shed 7 bases, and the junction held 5 bases outside the gene matches. This CDR3 is 13 amino acids long. CDR1 KGHSH and CDR2 LQKENI come from the germline V gene.

This clone was found once. The gene calls are TRBV12-1 and TRBJ2-5; the D call TRBD2 from the table was never checked on the DNA. TRBV12-1 is annotated as a pseudogene. The CDR3 has 17 residues. DNA of the CDR3: TGTGCCAGCAGCTTTCTCAACTGCGGGGGGCGGCAAGAGACCCAGTACTTC. Protein sequence: CASSFLNCGGRQETQYF.

V usage is TRBV23-1 and J usage is TRBJ2-5; 7 positions match TRBD2. Being an ORF, TRBV23-1 has a function that is uncertain. V was pared by 5 bases and J by 7 bases, with 10 bases of the junction left unmatched. This CDR3 has 14 amino acids. As DNA, the CDR3 is TGCGCCAGCAGTTCTTTTTGGGGGGGGTGGACCCAGTACTTC. It is translated as CASSSFWGGWTQYF.

The chain is built from TRBV7-8 and TRBJ1-2; D remains ambiguous. The length of the CDR3 is 15 residues. The V gene's germline CDR1 is SGHVS and CDR2 FQNEAQ. V shed 2 bases and J shed 4 bases, with 14 bases lying between them. This CDR3 is CASSLRRESPYGYTF. The CDR3, as DNA: TGTGCCAGCAGCTTACGACGGGAGTCTCCCTATGGCTACACCTTC.

CDR3 sequence: CAAQAQGGGYTF. The CDR3 nucleotides read TGTGCCGCCCAGGCACAGGGCGGAGGCTACACCTTC. The V gene is TRBV28, the J gene TRBJ1-2; weak D call: TRBD1 (6 bases). There are 12 residues in the CDR3. With 11 bases removed from V and 8 bases from J, the gap between germline ends came to 18 bases. Germline-derived CDR1 and CDR2 are MDHEN and SYDVKM.

This clone was seen just once. The J gene is TRBJ1-2, the V gene TRBV5-4, with 7 bases lining up with TRBD1. CDR1 is SGHNT and CDR2 is YYREEE in the germline V gene (reference sequence). Germline trimming cut 4 bases from V and 2 bases from J; bases unmatched to any gene: 8. The CDR3 spans 15 residues. The CDR3 DNA sequence: TGTGCCAGCAGCCCGGGGGACAGCCGAAACTATGGCTACACCTTC. Amino acids: CASSPGDSRNYGYTF.

The V call is TRBV19, the J call TRBJ2-5, with TRBD2 identical over 9 bases. Looked up from germline, CDR1 is LNHDA and CDR2 is SQIVND (reference sequence). The V segment lost 4 bases and the J segment 4 bases; nucleotides outside the gene matches: 4. The length of the CDR3 is 14 residues. This CDR3 is CASSTAGGVETQYF. The CDR3, as DNA: TGTGCCAGTAGTACGGCGGGAGGGGTAGAGACCCAGTACTTC.

This sequence joins TRBV20-1 and TRBJ1-1; 7 bases line up with TRBD1. The junction had 2 bases not matched to a gene; V was cut back by 3 bases and J by 1 base. The germline gives CDR1 DFQATT, CDR2 SNEGSKA (reference sequence). The CDR3 is 13 amino acids. This chain's CDR3 is CSASRDRNTEAFF. CDR3 in DNA: TGCAGTGCTAGTAGGGACAGGAACACTGAAGCTTTCTTT.

The chain carries TRBV5-5 and TRBJ1-6; no clear D. Between the trimmed V and J ends, which lost 1 base and 2 bases, there was a span of 13 bases. The CDR3 spans 17 residues. The V gene's germline CDR1 is SGHKS and CDR2 YYEKEE (reference sequence). The CDR3 spells CASSLINSGTYNSPLHF. The CDR3 coding sequence is TGTGCCAGCAGCTTGATAAATAGCGGTACCTATAATTCACCCCTCCACTTT.

The J gene is TRBJ2-3, the V gene TRBV10-2; 7 bases are a match to TRBD1. V lost 3 bases, J lost 0 bases, and 9 bases stayed unmatched. This CDR3 is built from 17 residues. Germline V CDR1 and CDR2: WSHSY, SAAADI. The CDR3 is CASSDHLWTGSTDTQYF. Here the CDR3 DNA reads TGCGCCAGCAGTGATCACCTATGGACAGGAAGCACAGATACGCAGTATTTT.

CDR3 DNA sequence: TGTGCCAGCAGCCCGGTGGGGGCTGGGTTCCAAGAGACCCAGTACTTC. It is translated as CASSPVGAGFQETQYF. The chain uses TRBV5-4 and TRBJ2-5, with a possible D match to TRBD1 (6 bases). The germline V gene encodes CDR1 SGHNT and CDR2 YYREEE (reference sequence). V lost 4 bases to trimming and J lost 1 base, with 17 bases between them. The CDR3 sequence is 16 residues long.

The chain uses TRBV4-1 and TRBJ2-4; D unclear. The germline CDR1 and CDR2 sequences are MGHRA and YSYEKL. The ends were cut back, 2 bases at V and 0 bases at J, with 8 bases in the middle. CDR3 size: 15 residues. The CDR3 DNA sequence: TGCGCCAGCAGCCAAACTCCCCTAGCCAAAAACATTCAGTACTTC. It yields the protein CASSQTPLAKNIQYF.

The chain couples TRBV2 to TRBJ1-1; 8 positions match TRBD1. Germline CDR1 SNHLY, CDR2 FYNNEI. After removal of 6 bases from V and 8 bases from J, the junction contained 8 bases not matched to a gene. The CDR3 sequence is 13 residues long. CDR3 region: CASSTGQGREAFF. The CDR3 nucleotides are TGTGCCAGCAGCACCGGACAGGGAAGGGAAGCTTTCTTT.

V usage is TRBV27 and J usage is TRBJ1-6; tentatively, D is TRBD1 (5 bases). The CDR3 consists of 14 residues. The V end was cut by 2 bases, the J end by 4 bases, with 6 bases between. Germline values: CDR1 MNHEY, CDR2 SMNVEV (reference sequence). In DNA form, the CDR3 reads TGTGCCAGCAGTTTAGGGGCTTATAATTCACCCCTCCACTTT. As protein: CASSLGAYNSPLHF.

The CDR3 DNA is TGTGCCAGCAGCCTAGGGGCTAGAAATGAAAAACTGTTTTTT. Encoded protein: CASSLGARNEKLFF. The rearrangement joins TRBV28 to TRBJ1-4; the D gene is possibly TRBD1 (5 bases). This CDR3 contains 14 residues. Germline-derived CDR1 and CDR2 are MDHEN and SYDVKM. The V and J ends lost 6 bases and 5 bases respectively, with 13 bases between them.

The chain links TRBV28 to TRBJ1-5; a possible D gene is TRBD1 (5 bases). CDR1 MDHEN and CDR2 SYDVKM come from the germline V gene. The V gene lost 3 bases and the J gene lost 3 bases, with 12 bases spanning the gap. The CDR3 runs to 15 residues. The CDR3: CASSFSRGVNQPQHF. In DNA form, the CDR3 reads TGTGCCAGCAGTTTTTCTCGGGGGGTCAATCAGCCCCAGCATTTT.

V and J are TRBV23-1 and TRBJ2-6; 7 bases line up with TRBD1. TRBV23-1 is noted as an ORF with a role that remains uncertain. Trimming cost V 6 bases and J 1 base; bases outside gene matches: 27. The CDR3 consists of 23 residues. The CDR3 sequence: CASRPNNRQGCFRGLSGANVLTF. The CDR3, as DNA: TGCGCCAGCAGACCCAATAACCGACAGGGCTGCTTTAGGGGCCTTTCTGGGGCCAACGTCCTGACTTTC.

The J gene is TRBJ1-4, the V gene TRBV9, with D uncertain. Germline V CDR1 and CDR2: SGDLS, YYNGEE. V gave up 0 bases and J gave up 6 bases, with 21 bases separating them. The CDR3 consists of 18 residues. Here the CDR3 DNA reads TGTGCCAGCAGCGTAGGGGTGGGAGGGTCGGTGGGGTATGAAAAACTGTTTTTT. It specifies CASSVGVGGSVGYEKLFF.

The CDR3 bases are TGTGCCAGCAGGCCTCCCGGGGGGCGCGCAGATACGCAGTATTTT. Translation gives CASRPPGGRADTQYF. The rearrangement uses TRBV7-9 and TRBJ2-3; D may be TRBD2 (7 bases). V was trimmed by 6 bases and J by 4 bases, leaving 17 bases between them. The germline CDR1 and CDR2 sequences are SEHNR and FQNEAQ (reference sequence). The CDR3 consists of 15 residues.

This clone has ten or more counts. This sequence joins TRBV6-6 and TRBJ2-2, with 7 positions matching TRBD1. This CDR3 spans 13 amino acids. Trimming removed 5 bases from V and 7 bases from J; junction bases left unmatched: 4. CDR1 and CDR2 from the germline V gene are MNHNY and SVGAGI (reference sequence). DNA for the CDR3: TGTGCCAGCAGTGAGGGGGCAGGCGGGGAGCTGTTTTTT. It specifies CASSEGAGGELFF.